Here is one T cell receptor beta chain with its context. TCRdb keeps only in-frame clones here, not all; method: immunoSEQ multiplex PCR. The sample lists some 58,000 clones, roughly 94% seen once, with about 0.22% in the top ten. The data stem from a study of technical replicates of blood from a handful of donors. With 2 bases removed from V and 5 bases from J, the gap between germline ends came to 15 bases. CDR3 length: 15 residues. Germline V gene lookup returns CDR1 SGHDN and CDR2 FVKESK. V and J are TRBV14 and TRBJ1-1; TRBD1 is a possible D gene (6 bases). The sequence was collected from a human donor in good health. The sequenced sample consisted of T cells isolated from PBMCs. Here the CDR3 reads CASSQPGHLFTEAFF. The CDR3 bases are TGTGCCAGCAGCCAACCGGGACACCTCTTTACTGAAGCTTTCTTT.